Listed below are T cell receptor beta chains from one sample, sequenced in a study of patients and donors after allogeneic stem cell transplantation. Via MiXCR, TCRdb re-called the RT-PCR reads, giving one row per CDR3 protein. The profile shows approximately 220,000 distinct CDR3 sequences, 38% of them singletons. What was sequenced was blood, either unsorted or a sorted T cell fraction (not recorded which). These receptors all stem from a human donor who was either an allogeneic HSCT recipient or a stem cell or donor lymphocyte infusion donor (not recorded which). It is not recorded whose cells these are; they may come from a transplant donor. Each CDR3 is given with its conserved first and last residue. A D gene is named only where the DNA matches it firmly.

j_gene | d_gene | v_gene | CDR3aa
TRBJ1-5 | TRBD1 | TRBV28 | CASRPPGQRRQPQHF
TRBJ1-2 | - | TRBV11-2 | CASSRTVNYGYTF
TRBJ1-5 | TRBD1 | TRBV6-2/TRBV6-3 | CASGRDRVYQPQHF
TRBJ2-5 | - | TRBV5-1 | CASSLSWGALEETQYF
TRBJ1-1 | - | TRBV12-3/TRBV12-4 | CASSLRQGWYTEAFF
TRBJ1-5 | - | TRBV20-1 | CSAKSWGMGNQPQHF
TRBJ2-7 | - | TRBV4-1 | CASSLRPSSYEQYF
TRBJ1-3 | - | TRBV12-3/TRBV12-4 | CASSARDLGQLYF
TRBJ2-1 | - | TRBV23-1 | CASSHSGAHRNEQFF
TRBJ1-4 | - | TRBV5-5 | CASSLRTARFEKLFF
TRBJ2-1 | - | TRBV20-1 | CSAPGSSHNEQFF
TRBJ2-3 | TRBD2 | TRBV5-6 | CASSLDTSGTQYF
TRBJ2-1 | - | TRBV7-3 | CASSPGGTYNEQFF
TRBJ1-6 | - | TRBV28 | CASSLEEVMDNSPLHF
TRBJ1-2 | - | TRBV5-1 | CASSLQGPGYTF
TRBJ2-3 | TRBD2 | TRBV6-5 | CASSYNPTPGLASTDTQYF
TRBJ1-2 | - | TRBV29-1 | CSVEDILDQGYTF
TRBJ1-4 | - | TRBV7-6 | CASSLDQETATNEKLFF
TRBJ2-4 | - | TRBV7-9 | CASSPLAKNIQYF
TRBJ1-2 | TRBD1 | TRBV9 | CASSVSRDRGALGYTF
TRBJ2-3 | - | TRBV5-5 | CASSLNQGKTDTQYF
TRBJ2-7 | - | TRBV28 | CASRPPGTTYEQYF
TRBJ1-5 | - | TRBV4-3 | CASSQVLTVNQPQHF
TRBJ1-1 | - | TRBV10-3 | CAISGAGGNTEAFF
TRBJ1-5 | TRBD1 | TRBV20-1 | CSASPTGNQPQHF
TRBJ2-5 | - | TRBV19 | CASTARGGETQYF
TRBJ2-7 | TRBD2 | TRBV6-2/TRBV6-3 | CASRSGTSGGYEQYF
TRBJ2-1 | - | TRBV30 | CACGAYNEQFF
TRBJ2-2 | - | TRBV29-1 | CSVTGGPSNTGELFF
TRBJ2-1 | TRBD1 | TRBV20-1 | CSARLTDRGDEQFF
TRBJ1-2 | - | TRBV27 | CASSLSSRASNYGYTF
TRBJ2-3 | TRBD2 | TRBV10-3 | CAISPSGGSTDTQYF
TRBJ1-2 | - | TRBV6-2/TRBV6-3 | CASSYRDSAYEYGYTF
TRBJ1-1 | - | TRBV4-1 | CASSQVFITTSGTEAFF
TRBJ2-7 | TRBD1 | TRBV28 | CVSTDRDNEQYF
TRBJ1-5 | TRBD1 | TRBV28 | CASSPAVRGRQPQHF
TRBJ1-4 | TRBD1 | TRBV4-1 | CASSARTGGLNEKLFF
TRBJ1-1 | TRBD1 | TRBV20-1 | CSARTGGGLNTEAFF
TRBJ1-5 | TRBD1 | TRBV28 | CASRSPGDSHSYSNQPQHF
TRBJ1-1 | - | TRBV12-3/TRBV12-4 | CASSLTLNTEAFF
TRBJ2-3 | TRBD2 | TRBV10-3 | CAISEGLAVPDTQYF
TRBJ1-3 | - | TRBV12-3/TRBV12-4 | CASSLGPFSGNTIYF
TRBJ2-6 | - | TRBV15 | CATSRGASGANVLTF
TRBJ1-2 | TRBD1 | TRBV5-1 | CASSFGTGGYTF
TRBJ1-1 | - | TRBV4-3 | CASSLRAGRWSEAFF
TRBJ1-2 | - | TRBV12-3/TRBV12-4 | CASTTTGDYTF
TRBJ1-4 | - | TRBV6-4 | CASSEGGSNEKLFF
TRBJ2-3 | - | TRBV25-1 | CASSESNWDTQYF
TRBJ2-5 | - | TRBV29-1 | CSVVSGEETQYF
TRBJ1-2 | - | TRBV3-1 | CASSQVQGTNYGYTF
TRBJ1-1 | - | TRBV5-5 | CASSYGGPNTEAFF
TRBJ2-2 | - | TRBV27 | CASSFPSTYTGELFF
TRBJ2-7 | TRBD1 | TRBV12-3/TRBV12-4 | CASSLRGQVPYEQYF
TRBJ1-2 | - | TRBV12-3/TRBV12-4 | CASSLVGRVYGYTF
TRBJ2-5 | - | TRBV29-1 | CSVLQETQYF
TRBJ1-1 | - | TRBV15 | CATSGTGRTEAFF
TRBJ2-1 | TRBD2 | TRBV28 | CASIRQGLAGGQEQFF
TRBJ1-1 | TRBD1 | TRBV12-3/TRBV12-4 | CASSLKGGLGGAEAFF
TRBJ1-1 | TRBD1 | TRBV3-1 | CASTTPSGQGNTEAFF